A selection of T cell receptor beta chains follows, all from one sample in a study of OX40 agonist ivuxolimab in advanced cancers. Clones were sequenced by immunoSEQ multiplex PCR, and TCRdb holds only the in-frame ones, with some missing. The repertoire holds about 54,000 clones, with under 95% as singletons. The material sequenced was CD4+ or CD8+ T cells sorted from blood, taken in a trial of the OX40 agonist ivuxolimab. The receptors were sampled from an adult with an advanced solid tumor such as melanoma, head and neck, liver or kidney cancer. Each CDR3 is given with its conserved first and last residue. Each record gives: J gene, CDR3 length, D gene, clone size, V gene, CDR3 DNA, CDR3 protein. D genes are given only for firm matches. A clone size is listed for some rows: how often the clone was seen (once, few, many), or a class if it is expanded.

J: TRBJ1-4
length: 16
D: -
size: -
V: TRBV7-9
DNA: TGTGCCAGCAGCTCCGGGCCGGGTTCAGGGTGGGAAAAACTGTTTTTT
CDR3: CASSSGPGSGWEKLFF

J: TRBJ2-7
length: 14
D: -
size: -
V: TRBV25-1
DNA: TGTGCCAGCAGTGCGCCCGGGAATACCTACGAGCAGTACTTC
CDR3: CASSAPGNTYEQYF

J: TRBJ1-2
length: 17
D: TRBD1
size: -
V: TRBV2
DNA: TGTGCCAGCAGTGTTCCCGGGACAGGGGAAGAGAACTATGGCTACACCTTC
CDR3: CASSVPGTGEENYGYTF

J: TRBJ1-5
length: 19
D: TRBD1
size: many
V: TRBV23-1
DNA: TGCGCCAGCAGTCTCCCGCCCCGTGTAGACAGGGCCCAAAATCAGCCCCAGCATTTT
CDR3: CASSLPPRVDRAQNQPQHF

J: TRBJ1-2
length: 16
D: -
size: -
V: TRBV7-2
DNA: TGTGCCAGCGCGAACAGGGAGGGGAGGAACCTATATGGCTACACCTTC
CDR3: CASANREGRNLYGYTF

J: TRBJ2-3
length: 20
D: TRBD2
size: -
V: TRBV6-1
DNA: TGTGCCAGCAGTGAATATGGGACTAGCGGGAGATCGGGGAGCACAGATACGCAGTATTTT
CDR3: CASSEYGTSGRSGSTDTQYF

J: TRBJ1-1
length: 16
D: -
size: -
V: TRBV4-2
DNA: TGTGCCAGCAGCCAGGGGGCGACAGCCATGAACACTGAAGCTTTCTTT
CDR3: CASSQGATAMNTEAFF

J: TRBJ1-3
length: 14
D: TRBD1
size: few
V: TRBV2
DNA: TGTGCCAGCAGCGTTGACAGGGTCGGAAACACCATATATTTT
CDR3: CASSVDRVGNTIYF

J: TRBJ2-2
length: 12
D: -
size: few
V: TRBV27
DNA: TGTGCCAGCAGCACCTTGTCCGGGGAGCTGTTTTTT
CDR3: CASSTLSGELFF

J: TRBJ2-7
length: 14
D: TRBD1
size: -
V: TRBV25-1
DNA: TGTGCCAGCAGTTGGACAGGGGGCCTCTACGAGCAGTACTTC
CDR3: CASSWTGGLYEQYF

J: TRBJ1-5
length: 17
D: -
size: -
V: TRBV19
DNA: TGTGCCAGTAGTATAGGGCGCTGGACAAGAGGCAATCAGCCCCAGCATTTT
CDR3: CASSIGRWTRGNQPQHF

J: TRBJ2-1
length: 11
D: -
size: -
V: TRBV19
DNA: TGTGCCAGTAGTATCAGCGATGAGCAGTTCTTC
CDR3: CASSISDEQFF

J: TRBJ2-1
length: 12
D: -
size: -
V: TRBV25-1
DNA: TGTGCCAGCGGGTTGGGGCGAGGTGAGCAGTTCTTC
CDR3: CASGLGRGEQFF

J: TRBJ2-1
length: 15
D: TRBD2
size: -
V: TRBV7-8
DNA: TGTGCCAGCAGCCTAACTAGCGGGAGTAGGAATGAGCAGTTCTTC
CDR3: CASSLTSGSRNEQFF

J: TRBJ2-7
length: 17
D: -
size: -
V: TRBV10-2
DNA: TGCGCCAGCAGTGAGTCGCCGCTTATCCAGGGGCTCTACGAGCAGTACTTC
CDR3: CASSESPLIQGLYEQYF

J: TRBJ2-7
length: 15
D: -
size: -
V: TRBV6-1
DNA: TGTGCCAGCAGGATCGTCACAGGGTCGTCCTACGAGCAGTACTTC
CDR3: CASRIVTGSSYEQYF

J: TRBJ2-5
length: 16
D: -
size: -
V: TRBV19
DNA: TGTGCCAGCAGTATACGTATCGCCCCAGCCCAAGAGACCCAGTACTTC
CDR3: CASSIRIAPAQETQYF

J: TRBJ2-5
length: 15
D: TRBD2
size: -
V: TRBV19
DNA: TGTGCCAGTAGTCTGGGGACTAGGGTCCAAGAGACCCAGTACTTC
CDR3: CASSLGTRVQETQYF

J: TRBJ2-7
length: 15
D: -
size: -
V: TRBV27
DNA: TGTGCCAGCAGTTTACACCGCGTCTACTCCTACGAGCAGTACTTC
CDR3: CASSLHRVYSYEQYF

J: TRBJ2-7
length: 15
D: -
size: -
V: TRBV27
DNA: TGTGCCAGCAGTTCAGGATTAAGCTTGGGATACGAGCAGTACTTC
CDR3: CASSSGLSLGYEQYF

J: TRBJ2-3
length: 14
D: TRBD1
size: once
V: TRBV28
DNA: TGTGCCAGCATGGGACAGGGGCTCACAGATACGCAGTATTTT
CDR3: CASMGQGLTDTQYF

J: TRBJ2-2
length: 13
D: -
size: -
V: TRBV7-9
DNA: TGTGCCAGCAGCGGGCAGTTCACCGGGGAGCTGTTTTTT
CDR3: CASSGQFTGELFF

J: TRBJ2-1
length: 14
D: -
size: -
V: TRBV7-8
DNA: TGTGCCAGCTTACCATTCTACCGGGGGACTGAGCAGTTCTTC
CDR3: CASLPFYRGTEQFF

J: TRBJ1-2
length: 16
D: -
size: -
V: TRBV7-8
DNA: TGTGCCAGCAGCCCCGTTTCTTTCACTTCCCACTATGGCTACACCTTC
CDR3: CASSPVSFTSHYGYTF

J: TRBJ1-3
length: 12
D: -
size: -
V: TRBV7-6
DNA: TGTGCCAGCAGCTCGGCTGGAAACACCATATATTTT
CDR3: CASSSAGNTIYF

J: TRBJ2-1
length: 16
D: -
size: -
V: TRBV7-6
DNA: TGTGCCAGCAGCTTAGAACGGGGGAACTCCTACAATGAGCAGTTCTTC
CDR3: CASSLERGNSYNEQFF

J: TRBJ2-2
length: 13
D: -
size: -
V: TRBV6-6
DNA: TGTGCCAGCAGTCCCAGGGAAACCGGGGAGCTGTTTTTT
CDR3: CASSPRETGELFF

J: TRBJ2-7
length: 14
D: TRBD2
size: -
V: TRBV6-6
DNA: TGTGCCAGCAGTCGTAGCGGGGTCTCCTACGAGCAGTACTTC
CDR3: CASSRSGVSYEQYF

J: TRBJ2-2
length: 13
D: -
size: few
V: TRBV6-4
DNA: TGTGCCAGCAGTCTTAGCGGCACCGGGGAGCTGTTTTTT
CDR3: CASSLSGTGELFF

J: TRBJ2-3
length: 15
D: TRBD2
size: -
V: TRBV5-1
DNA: TGCGCCAGCGGACTGGGACTAGCGGGAGAAGATACGCAGTATTTT
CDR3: CASGLGLAGEDTQYF

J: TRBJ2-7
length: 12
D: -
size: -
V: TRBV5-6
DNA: TGTGCCAGCAGCTTGTTAGCGCACGAGCAGTACTTC
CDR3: CASSLLAHEQYF

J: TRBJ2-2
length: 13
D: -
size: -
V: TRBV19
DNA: TGTGCCAGTAGCCCGGACCACACCGGGGAGCTGTTTTTT
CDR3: CASSPDHTGELFF

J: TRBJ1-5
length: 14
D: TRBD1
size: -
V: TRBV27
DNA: TGTGCCAGCAGTTTAGCAGGGGGTGGTCAGCCCCAGCATTTT
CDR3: CASSLAGGGQPQHF

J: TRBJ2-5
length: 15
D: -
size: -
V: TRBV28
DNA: TGTGCCAGCAGTTTATTCCGCAGGGGCCAAGAGACCCAGTACTTC
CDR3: CASSLFRRGQETQYF

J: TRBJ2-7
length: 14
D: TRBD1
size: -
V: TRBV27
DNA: TGTGCCAGCAGCCTAGGGACAGGGTCGAACGAGCAGTACTTC
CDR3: CASSLGTGSNEQYF

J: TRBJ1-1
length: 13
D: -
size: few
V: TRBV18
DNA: TGTGCCAGCTCCCTGGAAGGGAGCACTGAAGCTTTCTTT
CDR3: CASSLEGSTEAFF

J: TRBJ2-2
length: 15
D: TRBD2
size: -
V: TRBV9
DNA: TGTGCCAGCAGCCTTGGGAGGGTCCCCACCGGGGAGCTGTTTTTT
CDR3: CASSLGRVPTGELFF

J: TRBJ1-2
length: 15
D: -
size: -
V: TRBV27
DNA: TGTGCCAGCGGAAATGTCCAAGGGGGTTTCTATGGCTACACCTTC
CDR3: CASGNVQGGFYGYTF

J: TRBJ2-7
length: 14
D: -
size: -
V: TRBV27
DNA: TGTGCCAGCAGTTTAGGTGGGGGACCCTACGAGCAGTACTTC
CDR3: CASSLGGGPYEQYF

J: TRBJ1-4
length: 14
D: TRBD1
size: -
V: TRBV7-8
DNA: TGTGCCAGCACCCCGGGACAGCCTAATGAAAAACTGTTTTTT
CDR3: CASTPGQPNEKLFF

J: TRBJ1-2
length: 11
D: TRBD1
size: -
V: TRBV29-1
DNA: TGCAGCGTTGAATTCAGGGGGTTTCACGCCTTC
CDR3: CSVEFRGFHAF

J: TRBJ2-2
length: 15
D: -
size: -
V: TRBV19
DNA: TGTGCCAGTACCGTCGGGACAAGAAACACCGGGGAGCTGTTTTTT
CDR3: CASTVGTRNTGELFF

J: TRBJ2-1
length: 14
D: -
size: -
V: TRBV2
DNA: TGTGCCAGCACGAGAGGGACTCGCTACAATGAGCAGTTCTTC
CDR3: CASTRGTRYNEQFF

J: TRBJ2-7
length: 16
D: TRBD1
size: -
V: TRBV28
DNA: TGTGCCAGCAGTTTATTAACAGGGGCCCCACTCTACGAGCAGTACTTC
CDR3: CASSLLTGAPLYEQYF

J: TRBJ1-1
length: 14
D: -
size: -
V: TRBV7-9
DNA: TGTGCCAGCAGCTTTCGGACAGAGAACACTGAAGCTTTCTTT
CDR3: CASSFRTENTEAFF

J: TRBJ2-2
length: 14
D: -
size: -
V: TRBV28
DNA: TGTGCCAGCAGTCCCGGGACGGGGACCGGGGAGCTGTTTTTT
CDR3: CASSPGTGTGELFF

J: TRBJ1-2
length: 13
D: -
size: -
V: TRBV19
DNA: TGTGCCAGTAGTATAGGGTCAGCTTATGGCTACACCTTC
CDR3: CASSIGSAYGYTF

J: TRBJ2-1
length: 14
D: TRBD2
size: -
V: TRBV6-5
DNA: TGTGCCAGCAGTTTTAGCGGGAGGGCAAAAGAGCAGTTCTTC
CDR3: CASSFSGRAKEQFF

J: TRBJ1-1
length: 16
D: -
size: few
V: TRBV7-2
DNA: TGTGCCAGCAGCTTGTCCCGCCCGGGGCGTAACACTGAAGCTTTCTTT
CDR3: CASSLSRPGRNTEAFF

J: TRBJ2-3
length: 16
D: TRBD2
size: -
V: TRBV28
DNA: TGTGCCAGCAGTCCTCTAACTAGCGAGAACGCAGATACGCAGTATTTT
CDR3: CASSPLTSENADTQYF

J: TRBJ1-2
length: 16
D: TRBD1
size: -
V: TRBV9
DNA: TGTGCCAGCAGCGTAGGCCGGGACAGGGCCTCTGATGGCTACACCTTC
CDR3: CASSVGRDRASDGYTF